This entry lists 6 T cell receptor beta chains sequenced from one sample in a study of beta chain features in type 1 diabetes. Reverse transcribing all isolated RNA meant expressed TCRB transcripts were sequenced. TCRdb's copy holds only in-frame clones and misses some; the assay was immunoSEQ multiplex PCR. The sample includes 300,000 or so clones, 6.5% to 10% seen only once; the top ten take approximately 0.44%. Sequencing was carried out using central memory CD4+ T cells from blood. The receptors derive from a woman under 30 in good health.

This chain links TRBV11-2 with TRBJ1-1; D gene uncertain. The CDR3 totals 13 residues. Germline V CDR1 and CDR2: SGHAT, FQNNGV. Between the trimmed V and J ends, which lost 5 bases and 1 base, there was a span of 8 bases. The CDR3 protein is CASSIGRNTEAFF. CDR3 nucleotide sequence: TGTGCCAGCAGCATTGGGCGGAACACTGAAGCTTTCTTT.

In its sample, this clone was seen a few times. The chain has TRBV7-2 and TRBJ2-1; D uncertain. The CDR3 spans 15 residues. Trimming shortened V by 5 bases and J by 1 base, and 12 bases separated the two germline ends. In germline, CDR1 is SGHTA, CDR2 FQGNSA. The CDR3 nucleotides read TGTGCCAGCAGCATTGACTTCGCATCCTACAATGAGCAGTTCTTC. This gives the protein CASSIDFASYNEQFF. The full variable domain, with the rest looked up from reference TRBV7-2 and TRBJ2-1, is GAGVSQSPSNKVTEKGKDVELRCDPISGHTALYWYRQSLGQGLEFLIYFQGNSAPDKSGLPSDRFSAERTGGSVSTLTIQRTQQEDSAVYLCASSIDFASYNEQFFGPGTRLTVL.

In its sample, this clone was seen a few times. The CDR3 is CASRKSGGQETQYF. In DNA form, the CDR3 reads TGTGCCAGCAGAAAATCAGGGGGCCAAGAGACCCAGTACTTC. This chain links TRBV11-2 with TRBJ2-5; 7 nucleotides match TRBD1. The CDR3 loop spans 14 amino acids. The germline V gene has CDR1 SGHAT and CDR2 FQNNGV. After removal of 6 bases from V and 1 base from J, the junction contained 5 bases not matched to a gene.

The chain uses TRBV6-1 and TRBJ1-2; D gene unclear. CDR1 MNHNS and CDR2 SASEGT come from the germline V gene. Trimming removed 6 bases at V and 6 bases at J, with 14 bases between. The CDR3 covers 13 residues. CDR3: CASSPQSSDGYTF. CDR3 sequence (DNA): TGTGCCAGCAGCCCACAGAGTTCTGATGGCTACACCTTC.

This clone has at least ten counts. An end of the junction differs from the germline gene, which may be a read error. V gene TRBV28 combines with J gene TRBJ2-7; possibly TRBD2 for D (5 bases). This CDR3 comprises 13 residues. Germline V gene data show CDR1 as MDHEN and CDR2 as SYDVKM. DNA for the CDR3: TGTGCCAGCAGTTTGGACCTGACGCGCGGGCAGATATTT. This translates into CASSLDLTRGQIF.

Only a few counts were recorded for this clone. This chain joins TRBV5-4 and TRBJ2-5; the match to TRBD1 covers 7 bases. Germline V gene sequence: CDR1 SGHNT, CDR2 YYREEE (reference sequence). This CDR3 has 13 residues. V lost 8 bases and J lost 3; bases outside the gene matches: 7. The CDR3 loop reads CASTGQPEETQYF. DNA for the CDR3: TGTGCCAGTACGGGACAGCCTGAAGAGACCCAGTACTTC.